This TCR beta chain derives from a study of patients and donors after allogeneic stem cell transplantation. Germline V lookup: CDR1 KGHDR, CDR2 SFDVKD. The CDR3 is made up of 16 amino acids. Losses at the gene ends were 2 bases for V and 6 bases for J; bases not matched to a gene: 8. TCRdb fed the RT-PCR reads into MiXCR, producing one record per CDR3 protein. This table holds approximately 200,000 distinct CDR3 sequences, around two fifths found once. Sequenced input: blood, either unsorted or a sorted T cell fraction (not recorded which). The chain recombines TRBV24-1 with TRBJ2-3; 9 bases align to TRBD2. The sequence derives from a human donor who was either an allogeneic HSCT recipient or a stem cell or donor lymphocyte infusion donor (not recorded which). It is not recorded whose cells these are; they may come from a transplant donor. DNA of the CDR3: TGTGCCACCAGTGATTGGGCGGGAGGGCCAGGGGATACGCAGTATTTT. It is translated as CATSDWAGGPGDTQYF.